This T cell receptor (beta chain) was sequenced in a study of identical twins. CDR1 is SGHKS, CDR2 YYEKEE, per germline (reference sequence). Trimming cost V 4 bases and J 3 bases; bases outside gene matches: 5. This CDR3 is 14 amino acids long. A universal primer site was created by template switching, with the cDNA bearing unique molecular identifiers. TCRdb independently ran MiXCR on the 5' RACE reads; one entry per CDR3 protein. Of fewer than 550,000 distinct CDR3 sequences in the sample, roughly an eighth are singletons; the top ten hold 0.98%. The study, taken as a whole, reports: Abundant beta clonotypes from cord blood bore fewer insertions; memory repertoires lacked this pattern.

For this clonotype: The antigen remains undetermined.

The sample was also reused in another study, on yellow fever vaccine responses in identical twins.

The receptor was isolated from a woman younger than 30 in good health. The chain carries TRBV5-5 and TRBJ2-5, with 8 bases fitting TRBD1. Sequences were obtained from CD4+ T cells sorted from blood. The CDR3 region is CASSATGEEETQYF. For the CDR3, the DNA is TGTGCCAGCAGCGCGACAGGGGAGGAAGAGACCCAGTACTTC.